Each of the 14 T cell receptor beta chains below was sequenced from the same sample in a study of Siglec-9 on CD8 T cells in melanoma. Libraries were prepared by immunoSEQ multiplex PCR; TCRdb keeps only in-frame clonotypes and omits some of them. The sample has 30,000 to 45,000 clones; approximately 84% are singletons. The specimen sequenced was Siglec-9- CD8+ T cells sorted from blood. These receptor sequences come from a human donor in good health.

The chain links TRBV28 to TRBJ2-6, with 7 positions matching TRBD1. This CDR3 spans 19 amino acids. Germline loops: CDR1 MDHEN, CDR2 SYDVKM. With 3 bases clipped from V and 1 base from J, the junction kept 12 bases outside the gene matches. The CDR3 is CASSLSTGTVLSGANVLTF. CDR3 bases: TGTGCCAGCAGTTTGTCCACCGGGACAGTGCTATCTGGGGCCAACGTCCTGACTTTC.

V and J are TRBV9 and TRBJ2-3; D ambiguous. Germline loops: CDR1 SGDLS, CDR2 YYNGEE. The germline V and J ends were trimmed by 5 bases and 0 bases, with 7 bases remaining between them. This CDR3 is built from 13 residues. CDR3 protein: CASRGTSTDTQYF. The CDR3 DNA sequence: TGTGCCAGCAGGGGTACAAGCACAGATACGCAGTATTTT. The variable domain in full, completed from reference TRBV9 and TRBJ2-3, reads DSGVTQTPKHLITATGQRVTLRCSPRSGDLSVYWYQQSLDQGLQFLIQYYNGEERAKGNILERFSAQQFPDLHSELNLSSLELGDSALYFCASRGTSTDTQYFGPGTRLTVL.

The rearrangement uses TRBV5-6 and TRBJ1-1; D might be TRBD1 (5 bases). V was trimmed by 0 bases and J by 5 bases, leaving 11 bases between them. Looked up from germline, CDR1 is SGHDT and CDR2 is YYEEEE. The CDR3 has 14 residues. For the CDR3, the DNA is TGTGCCAGCAGCTTGGTGGGGGAACTAACTGAAGCTTTCTTT. It is translated as CASSLVGELTEAFF.

The chain combines TRBV11-2 with TRBJ1-2; D is undetermined. The CDR3 is made up of 14 amino acids. Deletions cut 2 bases from V and 3 bases from J, with 10 bases between. CDR1 is SGHAT and CDR2 is FQNNGV in the germline V gene. CDR3 sequence (DNA): TGTGCCAGCAGCTTATCCGGAGCCTACTATGGCTACACCTTC. Its translation is CASSLSGAYYGYTF.

This rearrangement joins TRBV27 to TRBJ2-1, with TRBD1 identical over 7 bases. J gave up 9 bases and V 7 bases, and 15 bases lay outside the gene matches. Looked up from germline, CDR1 is MNHEY and CDR2 is SMNVEV (reference sequence). The CDR3 totals 15 residues. CDR3 nucleotide sequence: TGTGCCAGCAAAACCCGGGACAGATCCGTCGCTGAGCAGTTCTTC. It specifies CASKTRDRSVAEQFF.

For the CDR3, the DNA is TGTGCCAGCAAGCGGGCAGGGCGAACTGAAGCTTTCTTT. Translation: CASKRAGRTEAFF. V is TRBV6-5 and J is TRBJ1-1, with D maybe TRBD1 (5 bases). Looked up from germline, CDR1 is MNHEY and CDR2 is SVGAGI. The CDR3 runs 13 residues. With 7 bases removed from V and 5 bases from J, the gap between germline ends came to 14 bases.

The V gene is TRBV11-3, the J gene TRBJ2-5, with D perhaps matching TRBD1 (6 bases). Per the germline V gene, CDR1 is SGHNT and CDR2 is YENEEA. Between the trimmed V and J ends, which lost 4 bases and 5 bases, there was a span of 14 bases. The CDR3 covers 14 residues. The CDR3 region has the DNA TGTGCCAGCAGCTGGTACGGACAGTTGGAGACCCAGTACTTC. Its translation is CASSWYGQLETQYF.

The chain uses TRBV28 and TRBJ2-5; 11 bases are a match to TRBD1. V trimming: 6 bases; J trimming: 3 bases; junction bases outside the gene matches: 9. CDR1 MDHEN and CDR2 SYDVKM come from the germline V gene. The CDR3 has 16 residues. The CDR3 bases are TGTGCCAGCAGCCTCCGGGACAGGGGGGGAGAAGAGACCCAGTACTTC. Residues: CASSLRDRGGEETQYF.

The chain employs TRBV28 and TRBJ1-1; 8 positions match TRBD1. The CDR3 length is 14 residues. V shed 6 bases, J shed 11 bases, and the junction held 14 bases outside the gene matches. Per the germline V gene, CDR1 is MDHEN and CDR2 is SYDVKM. The CDR3 loop reads CASSNSRQGLGAFF. DNA for the CDR3: TGTGCCAGCAGCAACTCTCGACAGGGGTTGGGCGCTTTCTTT.

This rearrangement joins TRBV7-3 to TRBJ2-7, with D perhaps matching TRBD1 or TRBD2 (6 bases each). This CDR3 is built from 14 residues. V was cut by 8 bases and J by 0 bases, with 14 bases left in between. The V gene's germline CDR1 is SGHTA and CDR2 FQGTGA. The chain's CDR3 is CASLGGIASYEQYF. In nucleotides, the CDR3 is TGTGCCAGCTTAGGGGGGATCGCCTCCTACGAGCAGTACTTC.

V and J are TRBV5-1 and TRBJ2-1; 14 bases are shared with TRBD2. The CDR3 consists of 17 residues. From germline, CDR1 is SGHRS and CDR2 YFSETQ. J lost 5 bases, V lost 3 bases, and 7 bases had no gene match. CDR3 nucleotides: TGCGCCAGCAGCTGGGGACTAGCGGGAGCGTACAACAATGAGCAGTTCTTC. This codes for CASSWGLAGAYNNEQFF.

The genes are TRBV20-1 and TRBJ2-5, with unresolved D. There are 11 residues in the CDR3. The germline V gene encodes CDR1 DFQATT and CDR2 SNEGSKA (reference sequence). The CDR3 protein is CGLAYQETQYF. CDR3 coding DNA: TGCGGGTTAGCATACCAAGAGACCCAGTACTTC.

V and J are TRBV7-9 and TRBJ2-7, with TRBD2 as a possible D gene (6 bases). Germline V gene data show CDR1 as SEHNR and CDR2 as FQNEAQ (reference sequence). The CDR3 has 14 residues. V was pared by 5 bases and J by 0 bases, with 11 bases between. CDR3 nucleotides: TGTGCCAGCAGCAACATTAGCGGCTCCTACGAGCAGTACTTC. Translated, it gives CASSNISGSYEQYF.

This chain joins TRBV7-9 and TRBJ2-7; D is unclear. CDR3 length: 12 residues. The V end was cut by 3 bases, the J end by 0 bases, with 3 bases between. Germline V gene lookup returns CDR1 SEHNR and CDR2 FQNEAQ (reference sequence). CDR3 sequence: CASSFGSYEQYF. Written as DNA, the CDR3 is TGTGCCAGCAGCTTCGGCTCCTACGAGCAGTACTTC.